These 19 T cell receptor beta chains share one sample of origin, sequenced in a study of early T cells in non-severe SARS-CoV-2 infection (TCRdb year 2021). The library was generated by 5' RACE. Sequencing was performed on a NextSeq 500. TCRdb itself trimmed the public reads at Q25 with fastp, ran MiXCR and retained productive beta chains. CDR3 protein sequences are deduplicated, and each keeps its most common genes and DNA. The sample table lists about 63,000 distinct CDR3 sequences, 10% to 15% of them with a count of one. Together, the top ten hold about 4.7% of the sample. The sequenced sample consisted of whole blood. Source of these receptors: an adult who was a healthcare worker with PCR-confirmed SARS-CoV-2 infection or an uninfected control (not recorded which).

This clonotype was seen more than once but under ten times. The chain has TRBV20-1 and TRBJ2-3, with D possibly being TRBD2 (5 bases). The germline gives CDR1 DFQATT, CDR2 SNEGSKA (reference sequence). Between the trimmed V and J ends, which lost 0 bases and 1 base, there was a span of 11 bases. The CDR3 is 15 amino acids. CDR3: CSARDLGVGTDTQYF. DNA for the CDR3: TGCAGTGCTAGAGATTTGGGAGTCGGCACAGATACGCAGTATTTT.

The J gene is TRBJ2-2, the V gene TRBV27; D gene ambiguous. Germline CDR1 MNHEY, CDR2 SMNVEV (reference sequence). V lost 6 bases, J lost 6 bases, and 17 bases lay in between. The CDR3 is 15 residues long. CDR3 amino acids: CASSSRHYNPGELFF. Here the CDR3 DNA reads TGTGCCAGCAGCTCGCGTCACTACAATCCCGGGGAGCTGTTTTTT.

This sequence joins TRBV9 and TRBJ1-2, with 8 bases that match TRBD1. CDR3 length: 13 residues. J gave up 9 bases and V 0 bases, and 4 bases lay outside the gene matches. From germline, CDR1 is SGDLS and CDR2 YYNGEE. The CDR3 loop is CASSVVQGASYTF. The DNA of the CDR3 is TGTGCCAGCAGCGTAGTCCAGGGGGCAAGCTACACCTTC.

This clonotype was seen more than once but under ten times. J is TRBJ1-5 and V is TRBV25-1, with D unclear. Germline V gives CDR1 MGHDK, CDR2 SYGVNS. The CDR3 has 14 amino acids. Trimming removed 1 base at V and 3 bases at J, with 7 bases between. For the CDR3, the DNA is TGTGCCAGCAGTGAATTCGGGCCCAATCAGCCCCAGCATTTT. It codes for CASSEFGPNQPQHF.

This clonotype was counted ten times or more. V usage is TRBV10-3 and J usage is TRBJ2-1; 8 nucleotides agree with TRBD1. V dropped 7 bases and J dropped 2; count of bases not matched to a gene: 4. Germline V gives CDR1 ENHRY, CDR2 SYGVKD. The CDR3 is made up of 14 amino acids. The CDR3 protein is CAIKGQGAYNEQFF. For the CDR3, the DNA is TGTGCCATCAAAGGACAGGGCGCCTACAATGAGCAGTTCTTC.

This clonotype has a count of ten or more. The chain recombines TRBV16 with TRBJ1-1; maybe TRBD1 (6 bases). The CDR3 extends over 14 amino acids. Germline V CDR1 and CDR2: KGHSY, FQNENV. V lost 0 bases, J lost 4 bases, and 9 bases lay in between. The CDR3 sequence: CASSQSEGGTEAFF. DNA of the CDR3: TGTGCCAGCAGCCAATCTGAAGGGGGCACTGAAGCTTTCTTT.

A few counts support this clonotype. The chain has TRBV5-1 and TRBJ2-1, with D perhaps TRBD1 or TRBD2 (5 bases each). Germline CDR1 is SGHRS and CDR2 is YFSETQ. The CDR3 totals 16 residues. Trimming left V 4 bases short and J 0 bases short, with 14 bases between. This CDR3 reads CASSRGRPPSYNEQFF. CDR3 coding DNA: TGCGCCAGCAGCCGGGGACGGCCCCCCTCCTACAATGAGCAGTTCTTC.

The sample holds many counts of this clonotype. The chain couples TRBV5-1 to TRBJ2-7; TRBD1 matches at 7 bases. Trimming at V came to 2 bases and at J to 5 bases, leaving 7 bases not matched to a gene. The CDR3 has 14 residues. Germline V gene data show CDR1 as SGHRS and CDR2 as YFSETQ. The CDR3 region is CASSFPGQDNEQYF. The CDR3 bases are TGCGCCAGCAGCTTCCCCGGACAGGACAACGAGCAGTACTTC. The full variable domain, rest sourced from reference TRBV5-1 and TRBJ2-7, is KAGVTQTPRYLIKTRGQQVTLSCSPISGHRSVSWYQQTPGQGLQFLFEYFSETQRNKGNFPGRFSGRQFSNSRSEMNVSTLELGDSALYLCASSFPGQDNEQYFGPGTRLTVT.

The chain employs TRBV7-9 and TRBJ2-5; D is ambiguous. V was pared by 6 bases and J by 5 bases, with 16 bases between. The CDR3 runs to 14 residues. Germline values: CDR1 SEHNR, CDR2 FQNEAQ (reference sequence). The CDR3 DNA follows: TGTGCCAGCAGTCCGCAATCCGTCGGGGAGACCCAGTACTTC. It yields the protein CASSPQSVGETQYF.

This clonotype has ten or more counts. This CDR3 is CASSFTDGEAFF. In nucleotides, the CDR3 is TGTGCCAGCTCATTTACGGACGGTGAAGCTTTCTTT. The chain recombines TRBV18 with TRBJ1-1; D gene unclear. Trimming cost V 5 bases and J 7 bases, with 11 bases left between them. Per germline, CDR1 KGHSH and CDR2 LQKENI. The CDR3 loop spans 12 amino acids. Full variable domain (rest looked up from reference TRBV18 and TRBJ1-1): NAGVMQNPRHLVRRRGQEARLRCSPMKGHSHVYWYRQLPEEGLKFMVYLQKENIIDESGMPKERFSAEFPKEGPSILRIQQVVRGDSAAYFCASSFTDGEAFFGQGTRLTVV.

This clonotype was observed many times. V usage is TRBV4-3 and J usage is TRBJ2-3, with D unclear. Trimming shortened V by 0 bases and J by 0 bases, and 4 bases separated the two germline ends. The CDR3 is 14 amino acids. Germline V gene data show CDR1 as LGHNA and CDR2 as YSLEER. Here the CDR3 reads CASSQDASTDTQYF. The DNA for the CDR3 is TGCGCCAGCAGCCAAGATGCCAGCACAGATACGCAGTATTTT.

This clonotype was observed many times. This chain uses TRBV9 with TRBJ2-5, with unresolved D. The ends were cut back, 4 bases at V and 6 bases at J, with 13 bases in the middle. This CDR3 has 13 amino acids. The V gene's germline CDR1 is SGDLS and CDR2 YYNGEE. CDR3 in DNA: TGTGCCAGCAGCCCCCAACCGTTAAAGACCCAGTACTTC. Translated, it gives CASSPQPLKTQYF.

The chain joins TRBV7-2 to TRBJ2-5; TRBD1 matches 7 bases. CDR1 is SGHTA, CDR2 FQGNSA, per germline. CDR3 length: 13 amino acids. Trimming at V came to 5 bases and at J to 4 bases, leaving 4 bases not matched to a gene. The CDR3 here is CASSRNRGETQYF. In nucleotides, the CDR3 is TGTGCCAGCAGCCGAAACAGGGGAGAGACCCAGTACTTC.

This clonotype was detected many times. This sequence joins TRBV11-2 and TRBJ2-2; 7 nucleotides agree with TRBD1. CDR1 SGHAT and CDR2 FQNNGV come from the germline V gene. The V segment lost 2 bases and the J segment 4 bases; nucleotides outside the gene matches: 10. This CDR3 is 17 amino acids long. CDR3 DNA sequence: TGTGCCAGCAGCTTACGACAGGGCGATCTTTTCACCGGGGAGCTGTTTTTT. It specifies CASSLRQGDLFTGELFF.

This clonotype was recorded at least ten times. The rearrangement joins TRBV4-1 to TRBJ2-2, with 7 bases lining up with TRBD1. Trimming at V came to 0 bases and at J to 5 bases, leaving 3 bases not matched to a gene. This CDR3 region has 15 residues. CDR1 is MGHRA, CDR2 YSYEKL, per germline. The CDR3 DNA follows: TGCGCCAGCAGCCAAGAACACAGGGGTACCGGGGAGCTGTTTTTT. This encodes CASSQEHRGTGELFF.

This clonotype was seen many times. As DNA, the CDR3 is TGTGCCAGCTCACCAACTAGCGGGGTAACCTACGAGCAGTACTTC. Protein: CASSPTSGVTYEQYF. V is TRBV18 and J is TRBJ2-7; 10 nucleotides align to TRBD2. Looked up from germline, CDR1 is KGHSH and CDR2 is LQKENI. The V and J ends lost 2 bases and 2 bases, in that order; junction bases with no gene match: 3. This CDR3 has 15 amino acids.

This clonotype was counted between two and nine times. The chain uses TRBV20-1 and TRBJ2-7, with D perhaps assigned TRBD1 or TRBD2 (5 bases each). Deletions cut 6 bases from V and 6 bases from J, with 18 bases between. The CDR3 contains 13 residues. Per the germline V gene, CDR1 is DFQATT and CDR2 is SNEGSKA (reference sequence). The CDR3 reads CSAPGPQRGEQYF. As DNA, the CDR3 is TGCAGTGCCCCGGGACCTCAACGAGGCGAGCAGTACTTC.

This clonotype has ten or more counts. V and J are TRBV10-1 and TRBJ2-3, with TRBD1 identical over 7 bases. After removal of 8 bases from V and 2 bases from J, the junction contained 4 bases not matched to a gene. CDR3 length: 13 amino acids. The germline V gene encodes CDR1 WNHNN and CDR2 SYGVQD (reference sequence). The CDR3 is CASGTDHTDTQYF. Here the CDR3 DNA reads TGCGCCAGCGGGACAGACCACACAGATACGCAGTATTTT.

This clonotype was seen only a few times. The chain is built from TRBV20-1 and TRBJ2-3; 11 bases match TRBD2. This CDR3 contains 16 residues. The V segment lost 6 bases and the J segment 1 base; nucleotides outside the gene matches: 9. Germline lookup yields CDR1 DFQATT and CDR2 SNEGSKA (reference sequence). The CDR3 bases are TGCAGTGCGAGTACTAAGACTAGCGGGGGCACAGATACGCAGTATTTT. This encodes CSASTKTSGGTDTQYF.